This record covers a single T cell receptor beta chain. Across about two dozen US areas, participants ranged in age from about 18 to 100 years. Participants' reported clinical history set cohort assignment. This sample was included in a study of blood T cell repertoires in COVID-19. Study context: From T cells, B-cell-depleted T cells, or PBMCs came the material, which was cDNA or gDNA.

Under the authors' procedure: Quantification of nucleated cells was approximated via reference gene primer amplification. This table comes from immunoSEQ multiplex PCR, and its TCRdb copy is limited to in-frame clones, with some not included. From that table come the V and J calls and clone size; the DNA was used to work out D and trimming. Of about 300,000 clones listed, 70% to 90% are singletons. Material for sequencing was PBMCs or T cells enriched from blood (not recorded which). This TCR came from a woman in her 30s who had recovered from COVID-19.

In nucleotides, the CDR3 is TGTGCCATCAGGAACAGCCGGACAGGGACGAGGTATGGCTACACCTTC. Amino acids: CAIRNSRTGTRYGYTF. This chain links TRBV10-3 with TRBJ1-2; the match to TRBD1 covers 8 bases. Looked up from germline, CDR1 is ENHRY and CDR2 is SYGVKD. The trim removed 6 bases at V and 5 bases at J, leaving 14 bases unmatched. This CDR3 region has 16 residues.